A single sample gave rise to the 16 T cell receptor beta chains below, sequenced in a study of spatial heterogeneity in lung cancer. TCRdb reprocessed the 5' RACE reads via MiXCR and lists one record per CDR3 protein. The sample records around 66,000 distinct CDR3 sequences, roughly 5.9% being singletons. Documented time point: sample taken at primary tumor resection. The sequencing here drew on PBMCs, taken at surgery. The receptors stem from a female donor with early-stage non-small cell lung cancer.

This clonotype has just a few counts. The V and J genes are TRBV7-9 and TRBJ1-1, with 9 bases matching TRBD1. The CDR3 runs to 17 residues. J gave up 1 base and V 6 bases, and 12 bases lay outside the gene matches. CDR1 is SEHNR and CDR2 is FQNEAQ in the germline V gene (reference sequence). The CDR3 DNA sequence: TGTGCCAGCAGACCAGACGGGACAGGGCTCCCGAACACTGAAGCTTTCTTT. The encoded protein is CASRPDGTGLPNTEAFF.

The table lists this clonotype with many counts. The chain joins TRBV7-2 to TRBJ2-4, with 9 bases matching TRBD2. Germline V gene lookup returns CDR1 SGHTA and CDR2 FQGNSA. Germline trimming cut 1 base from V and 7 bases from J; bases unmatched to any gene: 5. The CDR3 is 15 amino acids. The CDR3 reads CASSLGPSGVNIQYF. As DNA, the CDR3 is TGTGCCAGCAGCTTAGGTCCTAGCGGGGTGAACATTCAGTACTTC.

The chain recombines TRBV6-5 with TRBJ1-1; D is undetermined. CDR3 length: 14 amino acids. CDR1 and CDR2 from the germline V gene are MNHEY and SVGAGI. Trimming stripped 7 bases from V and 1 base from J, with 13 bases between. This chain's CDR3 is CASKFSGKNTEAFF. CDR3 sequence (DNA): TGTGCCAGCAAATTCTCTGGGAAGAACACTGAAGCTTTCTTT.

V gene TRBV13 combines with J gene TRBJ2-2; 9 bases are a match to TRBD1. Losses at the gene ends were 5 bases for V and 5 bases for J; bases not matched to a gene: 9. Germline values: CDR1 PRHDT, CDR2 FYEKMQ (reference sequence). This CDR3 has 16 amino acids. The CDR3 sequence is CASSRPGQGRTGELFF. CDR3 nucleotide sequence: TGTGCCAGCAGCCGCCCGGGACAGGGAAGGACCGGGGAGCTGTTTTTT.

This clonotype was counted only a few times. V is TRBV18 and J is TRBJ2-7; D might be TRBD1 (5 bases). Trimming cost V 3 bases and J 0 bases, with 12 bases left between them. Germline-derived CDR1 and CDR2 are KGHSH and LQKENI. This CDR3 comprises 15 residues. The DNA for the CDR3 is TGTGCCAGCTCACCGGGAAGACAGAGCTCCTACGAGCAGTACTTC. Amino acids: CASSPGRQSSYEQYF.

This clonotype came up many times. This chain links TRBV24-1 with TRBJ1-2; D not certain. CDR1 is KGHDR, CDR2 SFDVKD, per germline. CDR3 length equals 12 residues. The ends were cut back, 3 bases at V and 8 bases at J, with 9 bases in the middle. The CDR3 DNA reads TGTGCCACCAGTGATCAGGATGGAGGCTACACCTTC. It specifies CATSDQDGGYTF.

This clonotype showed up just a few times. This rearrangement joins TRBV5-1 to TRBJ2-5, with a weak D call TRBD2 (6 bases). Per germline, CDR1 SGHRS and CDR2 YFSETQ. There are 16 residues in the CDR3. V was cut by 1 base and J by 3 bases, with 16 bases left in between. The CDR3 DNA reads TGCGCCAGCAGCTTGAGACTAGGGACGGAAAAAGAGACCCAGTACTTC. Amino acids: CASSLRLGTEKETQYF.

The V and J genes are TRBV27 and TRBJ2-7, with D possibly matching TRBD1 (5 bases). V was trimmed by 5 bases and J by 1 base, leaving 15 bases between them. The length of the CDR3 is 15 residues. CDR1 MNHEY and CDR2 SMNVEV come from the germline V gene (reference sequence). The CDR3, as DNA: TGTGCCAGCAGTCCTCAGGGTGAAGAGTCCTACGAGCAGTACGTC. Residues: CASSPQGEESYEQYV.

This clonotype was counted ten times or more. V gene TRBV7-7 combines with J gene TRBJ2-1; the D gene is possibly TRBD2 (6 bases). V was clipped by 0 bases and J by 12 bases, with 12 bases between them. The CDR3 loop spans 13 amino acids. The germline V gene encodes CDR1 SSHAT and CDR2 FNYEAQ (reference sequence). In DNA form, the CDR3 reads TGTGCCAGCAGCTTAGCCCCACTAGCTGGGCAGTTCTTC. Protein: CASSLAPLAGQFF.

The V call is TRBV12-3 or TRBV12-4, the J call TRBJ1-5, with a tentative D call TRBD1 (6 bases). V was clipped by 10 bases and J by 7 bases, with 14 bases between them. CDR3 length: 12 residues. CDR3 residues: CATRAGEQPQHF. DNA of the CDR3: TGTGCCACCAGGGCAGGGGAGCAGCCCCAGCATTTT.

The CDR3 bases are TGTGCCAGCGCCGGGGGTTTACAAGAGACCCAGTACTTC. This sequence encodes CASAGGLQETQYF. The rearrangement links TRBV14 to TRBJ2-5, with D possibly TRBD2 on 6 matching bases. The CDR3 has 13 amino acids. The germline gives CDR1 SGHDN, CDR2 FVKESK. The V end was cut by 8 bases, the J end by 2 bases, with 12 bases between.

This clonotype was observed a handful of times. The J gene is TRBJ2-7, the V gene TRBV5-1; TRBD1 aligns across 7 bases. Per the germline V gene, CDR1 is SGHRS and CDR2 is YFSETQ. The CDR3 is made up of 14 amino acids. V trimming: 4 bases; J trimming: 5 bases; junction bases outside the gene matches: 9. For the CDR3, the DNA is TGCGCCAGCAGCGTCACAGGGGCAGAGGACGAGCAGTACTTC. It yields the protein CASSVTGAEDEQYF.

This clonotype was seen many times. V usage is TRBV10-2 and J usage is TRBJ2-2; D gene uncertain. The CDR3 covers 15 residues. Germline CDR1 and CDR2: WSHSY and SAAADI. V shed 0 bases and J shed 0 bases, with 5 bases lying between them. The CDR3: CASSESTPNTGELFF. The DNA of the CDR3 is TGCGCCAGCAGTGAGTCAACCCCGAACACCGGGGAGCTGTTTTTT.

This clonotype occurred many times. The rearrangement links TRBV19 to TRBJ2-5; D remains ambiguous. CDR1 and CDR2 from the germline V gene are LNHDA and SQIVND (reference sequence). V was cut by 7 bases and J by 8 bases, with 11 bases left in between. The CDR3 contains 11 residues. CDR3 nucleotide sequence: TGTGCCAGTACCGACCAAGGAACCCAGTACTTC. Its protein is CASTDQGTQYF.

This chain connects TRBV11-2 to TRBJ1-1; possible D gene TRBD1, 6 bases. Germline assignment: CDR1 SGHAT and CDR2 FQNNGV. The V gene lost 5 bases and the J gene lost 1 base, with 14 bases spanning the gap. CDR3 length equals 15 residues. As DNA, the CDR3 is TGTGCCAGCAGCCAAAGGACAGAAAAGAACACTGAAGCTTTCTTT. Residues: CASSQRTEKNTEAFF.

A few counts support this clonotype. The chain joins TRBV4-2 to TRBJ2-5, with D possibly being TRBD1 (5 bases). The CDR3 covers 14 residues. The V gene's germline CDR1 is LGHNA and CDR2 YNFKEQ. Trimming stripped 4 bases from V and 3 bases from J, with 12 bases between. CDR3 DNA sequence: TGTGCCAGCAGCCTAAATACAGGAAAAGAGACCCAGTACTTC. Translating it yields CASSLNTGKETQYF.